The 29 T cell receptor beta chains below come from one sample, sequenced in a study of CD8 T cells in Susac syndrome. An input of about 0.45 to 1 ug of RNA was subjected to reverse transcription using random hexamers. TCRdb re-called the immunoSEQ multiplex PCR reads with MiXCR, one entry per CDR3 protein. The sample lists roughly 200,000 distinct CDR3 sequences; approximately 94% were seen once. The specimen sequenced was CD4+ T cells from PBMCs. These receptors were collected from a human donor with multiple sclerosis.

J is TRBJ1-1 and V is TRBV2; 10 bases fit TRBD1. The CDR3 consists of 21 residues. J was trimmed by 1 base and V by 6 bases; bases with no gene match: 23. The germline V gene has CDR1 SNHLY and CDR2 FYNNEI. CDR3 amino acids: CASREPGQGTARAHGNTEAFF. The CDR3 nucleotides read TGTGCCAGCAGGGAACCGGGACAGGGGACCGCCCGGGCCCATGGGAACACTGAAGCTTTCTTT.

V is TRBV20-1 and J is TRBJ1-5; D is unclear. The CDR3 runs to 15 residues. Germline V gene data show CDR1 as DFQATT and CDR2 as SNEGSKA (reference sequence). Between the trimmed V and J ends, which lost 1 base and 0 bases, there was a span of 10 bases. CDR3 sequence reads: CSARASTDSNQPQHF. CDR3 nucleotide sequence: TGCAGTGCTAGAGCTTCCACGGATAGCAATCAGCCCCAGCATTTT.

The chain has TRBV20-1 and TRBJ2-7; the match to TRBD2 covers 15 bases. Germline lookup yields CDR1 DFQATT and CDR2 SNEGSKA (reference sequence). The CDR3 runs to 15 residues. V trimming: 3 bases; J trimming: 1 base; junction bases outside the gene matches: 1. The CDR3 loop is CSASGTSGGSYEQYF. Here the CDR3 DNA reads TGCAGTGCTAGCGGGACTAGCGGGGGGTCCTACGAGCAGTACTTC.

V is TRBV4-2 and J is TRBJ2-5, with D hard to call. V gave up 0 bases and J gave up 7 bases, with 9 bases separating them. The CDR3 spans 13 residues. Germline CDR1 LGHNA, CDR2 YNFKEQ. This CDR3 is CASSQEASRTQYF. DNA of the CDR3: TGTGCCAGCAGCCAAGAAGCATCACGGACCCAGTACTTC.

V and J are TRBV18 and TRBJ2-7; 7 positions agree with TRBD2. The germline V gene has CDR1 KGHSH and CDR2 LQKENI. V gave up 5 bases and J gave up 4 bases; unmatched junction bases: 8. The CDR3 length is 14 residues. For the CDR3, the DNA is TGTGCCAGCTCATCCCACCGGGGAGGGTACGAGCAGTACTTC. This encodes CASSSHRGGYEQYF.

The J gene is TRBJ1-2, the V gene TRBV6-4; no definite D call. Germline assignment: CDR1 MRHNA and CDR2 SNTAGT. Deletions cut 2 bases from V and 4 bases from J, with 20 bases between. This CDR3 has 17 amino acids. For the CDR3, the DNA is TGTGCCAGCAGTGACGGAAGCGGCACAGACCTAGGCTATGGCTACACCTTC. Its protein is CASSDGSGTDLGYGYTF.

The chain's CDR3 is CSAKGLADLYEQYF. The CDR3 DNA reads TGCAGTGCTAAGGGACTAGCGGACTTATACGAGCAGTACTTC. This sequence joins TRBV20-1 and TRBJ2-7; the match to TRBD2 covers 11 bases. This CDR3 region has 14 residues. V lost 4 bases and J lost 4; bases outside the gene matches: 6. Germline-derived CDR1 and CDR2 are DFQATT and SNEGSKA (reference sequence).

CDR3 DNA sequence: TGTGCCAGCACAGCCATAAGGGGAGGCGAGCAGTACTTC. Translated, it gives CASTAIRGGEQYF. This chain uses TRBV19 with TRBJ2-7; D is possibly TRBD2 (6 bases). The CDR3 has 13 residues. Per the germline V gene, CDR1 is LNHDA and CDR2 is SQIVND (reference sequence). Between the trimmed V and J ends, which lost 9 bases and 6 bases, there was a span of 18 bases.

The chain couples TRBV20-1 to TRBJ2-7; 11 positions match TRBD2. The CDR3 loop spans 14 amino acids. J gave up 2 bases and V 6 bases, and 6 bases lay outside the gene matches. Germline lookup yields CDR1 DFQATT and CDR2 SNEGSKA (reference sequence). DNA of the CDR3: TGCAGTGCAGTACCGACTAGCGGGACCTACGAGCAGTACTTC. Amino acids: CSAVPTSGTYEQYF.

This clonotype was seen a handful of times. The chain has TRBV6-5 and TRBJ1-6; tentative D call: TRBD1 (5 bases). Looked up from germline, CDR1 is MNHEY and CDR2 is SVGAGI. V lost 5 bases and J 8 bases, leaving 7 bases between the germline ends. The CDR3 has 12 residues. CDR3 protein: CASSRGDSPLHF. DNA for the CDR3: TGTGCCAGCAGTCGGGGGGATTCACCCCTCCACTTT.

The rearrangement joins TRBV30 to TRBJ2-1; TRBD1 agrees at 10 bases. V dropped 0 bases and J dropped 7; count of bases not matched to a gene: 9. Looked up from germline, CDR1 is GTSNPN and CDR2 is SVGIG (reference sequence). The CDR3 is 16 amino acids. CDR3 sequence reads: CAWSVRGGTGANEQFF. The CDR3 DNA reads TGTGCCTGGAGTGTTCGGGGCGGGACAGGGGCTAATGAGCAGTTCTTC.

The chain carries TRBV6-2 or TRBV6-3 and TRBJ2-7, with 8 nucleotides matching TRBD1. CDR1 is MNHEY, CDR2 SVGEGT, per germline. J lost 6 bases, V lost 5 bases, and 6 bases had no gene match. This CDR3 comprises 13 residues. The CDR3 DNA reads TGTGCCAGCAGTACCTTCGACAGGGGCGAGCAGTACTTC. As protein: CASSTFDRGEQYF.

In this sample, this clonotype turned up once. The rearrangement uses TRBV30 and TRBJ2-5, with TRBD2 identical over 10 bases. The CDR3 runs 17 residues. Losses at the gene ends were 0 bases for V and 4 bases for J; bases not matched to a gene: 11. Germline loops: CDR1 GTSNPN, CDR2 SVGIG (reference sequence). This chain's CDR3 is CAWSVGASGGSSETQYF. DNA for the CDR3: TGTGCCTGGAGTGTAGGGGCTAGCGGGGGTTCATCAGAGACCCAGTACTTC.

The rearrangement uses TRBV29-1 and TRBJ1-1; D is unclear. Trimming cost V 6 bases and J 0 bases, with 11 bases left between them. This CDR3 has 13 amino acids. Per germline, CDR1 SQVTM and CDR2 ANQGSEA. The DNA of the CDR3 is TGCAGCGTGGAGAGAGACATGAACACTGAAGCTTTCTTT. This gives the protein CSVERDMNTEAFF.

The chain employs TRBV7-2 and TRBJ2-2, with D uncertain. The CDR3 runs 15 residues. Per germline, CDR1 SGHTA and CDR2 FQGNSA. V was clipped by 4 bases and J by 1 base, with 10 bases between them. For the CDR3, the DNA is TGTGCCAGCAGCTATACGACTGGGAACACCGGGGAGCTGTTTTTT. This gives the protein CASSYTTGNTGELFF.

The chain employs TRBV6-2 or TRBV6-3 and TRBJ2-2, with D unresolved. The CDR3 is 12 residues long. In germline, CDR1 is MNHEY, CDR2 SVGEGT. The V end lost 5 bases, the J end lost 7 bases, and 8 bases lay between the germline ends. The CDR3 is CASSTVVGELFF. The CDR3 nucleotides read TGTGCCAGCAGTACAGTCGTCGGGGAGCTGTTTTTT.

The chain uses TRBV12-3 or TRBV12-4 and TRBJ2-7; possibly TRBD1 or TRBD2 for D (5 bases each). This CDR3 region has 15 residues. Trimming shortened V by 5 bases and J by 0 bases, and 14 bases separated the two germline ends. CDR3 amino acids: CASSVNWDRSYEQYF. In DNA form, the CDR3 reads TGTGCCAGCAGTGTAAATTGGGACCGCTCCTACGAGCAGTACTTC.

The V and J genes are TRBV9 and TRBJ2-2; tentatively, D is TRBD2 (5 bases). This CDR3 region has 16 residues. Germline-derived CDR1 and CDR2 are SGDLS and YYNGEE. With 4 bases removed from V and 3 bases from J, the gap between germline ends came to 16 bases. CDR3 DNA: TGTGCCAGCAGCCCCTCTCCTAGCAGCTACACCGGGGAGCTGTTTTTT. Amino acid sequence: CASSPSPSSYTGELFF.

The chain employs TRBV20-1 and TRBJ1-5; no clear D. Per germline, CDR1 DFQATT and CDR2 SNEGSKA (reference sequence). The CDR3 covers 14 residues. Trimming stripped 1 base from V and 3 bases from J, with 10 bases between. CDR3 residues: CSARGVSLNQPQHF. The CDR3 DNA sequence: TGCAGTGCTAGAGGGGTTAGTCTCAATCAGCCCCAGCATTTT.

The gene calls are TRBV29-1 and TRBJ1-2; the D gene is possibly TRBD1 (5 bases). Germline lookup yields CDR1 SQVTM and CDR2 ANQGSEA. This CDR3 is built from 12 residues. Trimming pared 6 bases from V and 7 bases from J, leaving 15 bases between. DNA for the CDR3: TGCAGCGTCATACAGGCTCTCGGTGGCTACACCTTC. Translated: CSVIQALGGYTF. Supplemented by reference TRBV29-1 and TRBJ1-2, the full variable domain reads SAVISQKPSRDICQRGTSLTIQCQVDSQVTMMFWYRQQPGQSLTLIATANQGSEATYESGFVIDKFPISRPNLTFSTLTVSNMSPEDSSIYLCSVIQALGGYTFGSGTRLTVV.

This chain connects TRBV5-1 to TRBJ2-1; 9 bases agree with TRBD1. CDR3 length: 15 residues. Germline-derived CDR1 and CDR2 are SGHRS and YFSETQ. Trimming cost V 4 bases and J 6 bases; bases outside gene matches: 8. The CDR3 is CASSRGRTGVNEQFF. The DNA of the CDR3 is TGCGCCAGCAGCCGTGGGAGGACAGGGGTCAATGAGCAGTTCTTC.

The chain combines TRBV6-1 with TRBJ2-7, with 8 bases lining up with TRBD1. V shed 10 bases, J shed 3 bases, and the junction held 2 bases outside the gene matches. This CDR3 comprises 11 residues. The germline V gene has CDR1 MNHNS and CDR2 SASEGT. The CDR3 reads CAIGQGYEQYF. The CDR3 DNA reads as TGTGCCATAGGACAGGGCTACGAGCAGTACTTC.

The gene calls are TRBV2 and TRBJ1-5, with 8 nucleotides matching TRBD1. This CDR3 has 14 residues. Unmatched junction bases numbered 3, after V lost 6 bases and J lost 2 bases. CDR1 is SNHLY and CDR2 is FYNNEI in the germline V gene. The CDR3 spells CASRKDRGNQPQHF. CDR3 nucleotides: TGTGCCAGCAGGAAGGACAGGGGCAATCAGCCCCAGCATTTT.

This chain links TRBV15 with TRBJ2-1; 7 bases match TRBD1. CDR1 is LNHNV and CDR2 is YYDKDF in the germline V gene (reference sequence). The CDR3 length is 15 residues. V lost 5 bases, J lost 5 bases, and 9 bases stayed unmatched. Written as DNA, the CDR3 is TGTGCCACCAGCTCGGGACAGAGGCGGCACAATGAGCAGTTCTTC. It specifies CATSSGQRRHNEQFF.

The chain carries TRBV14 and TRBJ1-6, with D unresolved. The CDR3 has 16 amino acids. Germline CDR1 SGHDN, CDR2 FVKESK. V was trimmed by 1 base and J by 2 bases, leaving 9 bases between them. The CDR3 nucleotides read TGTGCCAGCAGCCAAGCTCTCGGGCCCTATAATTCACCCCTCCACTTT. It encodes CASSQALGPYNSPLHF. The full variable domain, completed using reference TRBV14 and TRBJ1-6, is EAGVTQFPSHSVIEKGQTVTLRCDPISGHDNLYWYRRVMGKEIKFLLHFVKESKQDESGMPNNRFLAERTGGTYSTLKVQPAELEDSGVYFCASSQALGPYNSPLHFGNGTRLTVT.

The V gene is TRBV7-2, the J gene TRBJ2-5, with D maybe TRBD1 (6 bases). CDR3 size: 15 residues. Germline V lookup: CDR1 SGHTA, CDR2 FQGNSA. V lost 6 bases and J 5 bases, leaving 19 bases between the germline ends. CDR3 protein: CASRTGPDRRETQYF. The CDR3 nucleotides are TGTGCCAGCAGGACTGGGCCCGACAGGCGGGAGACCCAGTACTTC.

CDR3 bases: TGTGCCAGCAGCCCGTCAGGGGGGACTGAAAAACTGTTTTTT. Amino acid sequence: CASSPSGGTEKLFF. The rearrangement links TRBV7-9 to TRBJ1-4; 7 positions agree with TRBD1. CDR3 length: 14 amino acids. Germline-derived CDR1 and CDR2 are SEHNR and FQNEAQ (reference sequence). Trimming removed 5 bases from V and 7 bases from J; junction bases left unmatched: 7.

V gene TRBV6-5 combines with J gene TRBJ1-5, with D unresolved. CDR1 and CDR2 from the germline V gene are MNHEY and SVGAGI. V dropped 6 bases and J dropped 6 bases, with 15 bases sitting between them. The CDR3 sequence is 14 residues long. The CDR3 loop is CASSREGRSQPQHF. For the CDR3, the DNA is TGTGCCAGCAGCCGAGAGGGCCGGAGTCAGCCCCAGCATTTT.

DNA for the CDR3: TGTGCCAGCAGATTACAGGGGGCGCCCGGGGAGCTGTTTTTT. It is translated as CASRLQGAPGELFF. The J gene is TRBJ2-2, the V gene TRBV12-3 or TRBV12-4, with 9 bases matching TRBD1. There are 14 residues in the CDR3. V was pared by 6 bases and J by 6 bases, with 5 bases of the junction left unmatched.